One and the same sample provided the 13 T cell receptor beta chains below, sequenced in a study of OX40 agonist ivuxolimab in advanced cancers. Clones were sequenced by immunoSEQ multiplex PCR, and TCRdb holds only the in-frame ones, with some missing. Of about 160,000 clones in the sample, 90% to 95% were seen once. Sequenced here: CD4+ or CD8+ T cells sorted from blood, sampled in a trial of the OX40 agonist ivuxolimab. All receptors come from an adult with an advanced solid tumor such as melanoma, head and neck, liver or kidney cancer.

The chain couples TRBV28 to TRBJ2-7; TRBD1 aligns across 8 bases. The junction had 11 bases not matched to a gene; V was cut back by 6 bases and J by 7 bases. The CDR3 runs to 14 residues. CDR1 is MDHEN and CDR2 is SYDVKM in the germline V gene. The CDR3 nucleotides read TGTGCCAGCAGGGGATGGACAGGGCGGCCTGAGCAGTACTTC. Amino acid sequence: CASRGWTGRPEQYF.

The V gene is TRBV7-8, the J gene TRBJ2-1; 7 bases agree with TRBD2. This CDR3 is 15 amino acids long. Germline V gene lookup returns CDR1 SGHVS and CDR2 FQNEAQ. The V and J ends lost 1 base and 12 bases, in that order; junction bases with no gene match: 12. For the CDR3, the DNA is TGTGCCAGCAGCTTAGTTGGGACGGCATCGGGAGGGCAGTTCTTC. Protein: CASSLVGTASGGQFF.

The V call is TRBV7-2, the J call TRBJ2-3; D gene uncertain. The germline V gene has CDR1 SGHTA and CDR2 FQGNSA. The CDR3 length is 16 residues. The V and J ends lost 1 base and 5 bases respectively, with 16 bases between them. The CDR3 is CASSLDGPRVRDTQYF. Written as DNA, the CDR3 is TGTGCCAGCAGCTTAGACGGGCCCCGAGTGAGAGATACGCAGTATTTT.

V and J are TRBV9 and TRBJ2-5; 8 positions match TRBD2. The germline V gene encodes CDR1 SGDLS and CDR2 YYNGEE. The CDR3 runs 14 residues. The V and J ends lost 0 bases and 4 bases, in that order; junction bases with no gene match: 2. The CDR3 DNA is TGTGCCAGCAGCGTAGCGGGGGGGCCAGAGACCCAGTACTTC. Protein: CASSVAGGPETQYF.

The rearrangement joins TRBV30 to TRBJ1-5; D is ambiguous. The CDR3 totals 12 residues. Trimming pared 1 base from V and 7 bases from J, leaving 8 bases between. Per the germline V gene, CDR1 is GTSNPN and CDR2 is SVGIG (reference sequence). The CDR3 spells CAWSGGGQPQHF. Here the CDR3 DNA reads TGTGCCTGGAGTGGGGGAGGCCAGCCCCAGCATTTT. The entire variable domain, with the rest obtained from reference TRBV30 and TRBJ1-5, is as follows: SQTIHQWPATLVQPVGSPLSLECTVEGTSNPNLYWYRQAAGRGLQLLFYSVGIGQISSEVPQNLSASRPQDRQFILSSKKLLLSDSGFYLCAWSGGGQPQHFGDGTRLSIL.

The CDR3 bases are TGTGCCAGCAGTGCCTCTCGGGGGGCGAGCGAGCAGTACTTC. Protein product: CASSASRGASEQYF. J is TRBJ2-7 and V is TRBV6-5, with D maybe TRBD2 (7 bases). This CDR3 contains 14 residues. The germline gives CDR1 MNHEY, CDR2 SVGAGI. Trimming left V 5 bases short and J 6 bases short, with 17 bases between.

The V gene is TRBV5-4, the J gene TRBJ2-3; possible D gene TRBD2, 7 bases. The CDR3 is 16 amino acids. The germline V gene has CDR1 SGHNT and CDR2 YYREEE (reference sequence). V lost 7 bases and J lost 1, with 19 bases in between. This CDR3 is CASEGRGGRGTDTQYF. CDR3 in DNA: TGTGCCAGCGAGGGGCGCGGGGGCCGGGGCACAGATACGCAGTATTTT.

The chain combines TRBV6-5 with TRBJ2-7, with TRBD2 as a possible D gene (5 bases). Germline CDR1 and CDR2: MNHEY and SVGAGI. V lost 10 bases and J lost 0, with 19 bases in between. The CDR3 has 15 residues. CDR3 DNA sequence: TGTGCCACCCAACCCGGCGGGTTGAGCTCCTACGAGCAGTACTTC. Its protein product is CATQPGGLSSYEQYF.

The rearrangement uses TRBV10-3 and TRBJ1-4; no clear D gene. Germline assignment: CDR1 ENHRY and CDR2 SYGVKD. V lost 0 bases, J lost 1 base, and 9 bases lay in between. The CDR3 consists of 16 residues. The CDR3 reads CAISESRHQTNEKLFF. In DNA, the CDR3 is TGTGCCATCAGTGAGTCGAGACATCAAACTAATGAAAAACTGTTTTTT.

The chain is built from TRBV18 and TRBJ2-7; D is possibly TRBD2 (5 bases). Germline CDR1 is KGHSH and CDR2 is LQKENI. V lost 2 bases to trimming and J lost 7 bases, with 18 bases between them. This CDR3 spans 15 amino acids. CDR3 coding DNA: TGTGCCAGCTCACCAAGGGCAGTCTATCCGGGAGAGCAGTACTTC. This codes for CASSPRAVYPGEQYF.

Notes on this clone: The same CDR3 can be traced to other DNA sequences in this sample. The J gene is TRBJ2-5, the V gene TRBV5-1, with 8 positions matching TRBD2. V lost 5 bases, J lost 5 bases, and 2 bases stayed unmatched. CDR3 length equals 12 residues. The germline V gene has CDR1 SGHRS and CDR2 YFSETQ. In DNA form, the CDR3 reads TGCGCCAGCAGGCGGGGGGAGGAGACCCAGTACTTC. Translated, it gives CASRRGEETQYF.

This chain uses TRBV7-2 with TRBJ1-2, with unresolved D. Germline lookup yields CDR1 SGHTA and CDR2 FQGNSA. V gave up 3 bases and J gave up 6 bases, with 17 bases separating them. The CDR3 contains 15 residues. The CDR3 sequence: CASSFSRPKENGYTF. The CDR3 DNA follows: TGTGCCAGCAGCTTCTCCAGGCCCAAGGAGAATGGCTACACCTTC.

The chain links TRBV7-8 to TRBJ2-7, with D uncertain. V was pared by 1 base and J by 0 bases, with 16 bases between. This CDR3 spans 17 amino acids. Germline V lookup: CDR1 SGHVS, CDR2 FQNEAQ. The CDR3 DNA follows: TGTGCCAGCAGCTTAGGGTCGTGGGCAGCTTACTCCTACGAGCAGTACTTC. This gives the protein CASSLGSWAAYSYEQYF.